This T cell receptor (beta chain) was retrieved from a study of Ad26.COV2.S vaccination and SARS-CoV-2 variants. Study overall: Donor participated within the Ad26.COV2.S arm of the COV1001 trial. Ad26.COV2.S shots went into the muscle once or twice, 56 days apart.

Only in-frame clones appear in the TCRdb table, and some are missing; sequencing was by immunoSEQ multiplex PCR. Of hundreds of thousands of clones listed, roughly nine tenths were seen once; the top ten hold approximately 2.5%. This clone was observed a few times. Its antigen remains unknown. Study findings and constraints: Post-vaccination spike-specific CD8+ and CD4+ T cell responses reportedly had substantial breadth.

Germline assignment: CDR1 SGHRS and CDR2 YFSETQ. The CDR3 is made up of 13 amino acids. Deletions cut 2 bases from V and 3 bases from J, with 8 bases between. Indicated treatment: about 20 received Ad26.COV2.S at low or high dose, single or two shots; about 5 received placebo; per-sample allocation not given. After the first vaccine or placebo injection, samples were drawn on day 63. Within Boston, the person who donated was an adult of 18-55 years. V gene TRBV5-1 combines with J gene TRBJ2-5, with D possibly being TRBD2 (5 bases). The receptor was derived from a person between 18 and 65 years old who received the Ad26.COV2.S COVID-19 vaccine or a placebo. The sequencing used peripheral blood, collected in a trial of Ad26.COV2.S vaccine versus placebo. CDR3 protein: CASSLYGEETQYF. CDR3 DNA sequence: TGCGCCAGCAGCTTATACGGGGAAGAGACCCAGTACTTC.